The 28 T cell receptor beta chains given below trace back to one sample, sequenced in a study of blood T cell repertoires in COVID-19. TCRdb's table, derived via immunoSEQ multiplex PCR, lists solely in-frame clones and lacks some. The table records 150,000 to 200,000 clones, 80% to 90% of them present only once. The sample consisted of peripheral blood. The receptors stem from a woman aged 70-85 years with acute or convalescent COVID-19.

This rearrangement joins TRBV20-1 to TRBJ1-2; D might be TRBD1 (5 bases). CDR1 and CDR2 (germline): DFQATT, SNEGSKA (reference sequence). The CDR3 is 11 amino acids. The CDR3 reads CRAPRDYGYTF. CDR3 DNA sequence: TGCAGAGCACCCAGGGACTATGGCTACACCTTC.

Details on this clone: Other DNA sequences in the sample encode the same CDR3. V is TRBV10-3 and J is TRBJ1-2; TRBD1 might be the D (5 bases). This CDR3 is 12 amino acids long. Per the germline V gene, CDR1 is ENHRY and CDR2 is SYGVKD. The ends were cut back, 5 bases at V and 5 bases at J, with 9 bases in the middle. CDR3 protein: CAISRQGYGYTF. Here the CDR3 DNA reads TGTGCCATCAGTAGGCAGGGATATGGCTACACCTTC.

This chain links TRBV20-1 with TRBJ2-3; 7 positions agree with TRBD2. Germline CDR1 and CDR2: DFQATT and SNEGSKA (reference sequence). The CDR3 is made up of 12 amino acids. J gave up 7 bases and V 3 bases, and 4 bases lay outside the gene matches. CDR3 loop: CSASSLAYTQYF. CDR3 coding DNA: TGCAGTGCTAGTTCACTAGCGTATACGCAGTATTTT.

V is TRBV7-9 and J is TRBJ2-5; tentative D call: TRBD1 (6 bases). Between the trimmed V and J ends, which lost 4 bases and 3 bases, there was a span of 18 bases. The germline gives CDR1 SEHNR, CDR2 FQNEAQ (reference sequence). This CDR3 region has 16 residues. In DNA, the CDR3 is TGTGCCAGCAGCTCCAGGACAGACCCCACCAAAGAGACCCAGTACTTC. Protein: CASSSRTDPTKETQYF. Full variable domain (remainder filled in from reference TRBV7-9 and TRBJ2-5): DTGVSQNPRHKITKRGQNVTFRCDPISEHNRLYWYRQTLGQGPEFLTYFQNEAQLEKSRLLSDRFSAERPKGSFSTLEIQRTEQGDSAMYLCASSSRTDPTKETQYFGPGTRLLVL.

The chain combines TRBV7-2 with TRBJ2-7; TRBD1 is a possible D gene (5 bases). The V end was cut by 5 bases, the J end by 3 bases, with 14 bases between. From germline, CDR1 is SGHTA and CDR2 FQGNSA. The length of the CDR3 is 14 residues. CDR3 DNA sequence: TGTGCCAGCAGCCAGAGAACAGGACGCTACGAGCAGTACTTC. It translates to CASSQRTGRYEQYF.

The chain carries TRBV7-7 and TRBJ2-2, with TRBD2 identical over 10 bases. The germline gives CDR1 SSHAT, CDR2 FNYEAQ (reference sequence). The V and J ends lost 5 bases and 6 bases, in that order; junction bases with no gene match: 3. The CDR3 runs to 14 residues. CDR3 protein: CASSPGLAAGELFF. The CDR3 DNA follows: TGTGCCAGCAGCCCAGGACTAGCGGCCGGGGAGCTGTTTTTT.

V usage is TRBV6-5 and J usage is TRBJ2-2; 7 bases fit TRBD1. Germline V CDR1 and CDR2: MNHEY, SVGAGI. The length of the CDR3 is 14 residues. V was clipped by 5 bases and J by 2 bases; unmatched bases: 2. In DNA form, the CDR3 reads TGTGCCAGCAGTAGGGACAGTAACACCGGGGAGCTGTTTTTT. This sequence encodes CASSRDSNTGELFF.

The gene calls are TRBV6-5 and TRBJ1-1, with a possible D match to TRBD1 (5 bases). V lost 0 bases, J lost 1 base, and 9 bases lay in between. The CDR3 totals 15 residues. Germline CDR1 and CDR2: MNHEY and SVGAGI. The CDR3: CASSYSRQQNTEAFF. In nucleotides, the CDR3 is TGTGCCAGCAGTTACTCACGACAGCAGAACACTGAAGCTTTCTTT.

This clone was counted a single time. The CDR3 protein is CASSYSMAPGYTF. The CDR3 coding sequence is TGTGCCAGCAGTTACTCGATGGCCCCTGGCTACACCTTC. This chain links TRBV6-5 with TRBJ1-2; D is ambiguous. The V gene lost 0 bases and the J gene lost 7 bases, with 9 bases spanning the gap. Per the germline V gene, CDR1 is MNHEY and CDR2 is SVGAGI. The CDR3 contains 13 residues.

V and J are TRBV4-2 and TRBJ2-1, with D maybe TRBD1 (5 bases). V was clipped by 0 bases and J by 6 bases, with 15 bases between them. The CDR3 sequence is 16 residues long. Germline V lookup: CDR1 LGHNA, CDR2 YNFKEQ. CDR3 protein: CASSQEFPGFPNEQFF. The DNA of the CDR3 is TGTGCCAGCAGCCAAGAATTCCCAGGGTTCCCCAATGAGCAGTTCTTC.

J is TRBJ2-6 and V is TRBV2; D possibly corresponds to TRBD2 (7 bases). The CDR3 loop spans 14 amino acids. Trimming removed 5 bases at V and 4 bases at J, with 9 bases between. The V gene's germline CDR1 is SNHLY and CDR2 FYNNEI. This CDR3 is CASSRGAGANVLTF. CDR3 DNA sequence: TGTGCCAGCAGTCGGGGGGCCGGGGCCAACGTCCTGACTTTC.

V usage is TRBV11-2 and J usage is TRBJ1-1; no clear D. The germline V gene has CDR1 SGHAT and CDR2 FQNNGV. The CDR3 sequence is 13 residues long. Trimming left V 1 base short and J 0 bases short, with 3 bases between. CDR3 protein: CASSLAVNTEAFF. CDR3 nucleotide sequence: TGTGCCAGCAGCTTAGCTGTGAACACTGAAGCTTTCTTT.

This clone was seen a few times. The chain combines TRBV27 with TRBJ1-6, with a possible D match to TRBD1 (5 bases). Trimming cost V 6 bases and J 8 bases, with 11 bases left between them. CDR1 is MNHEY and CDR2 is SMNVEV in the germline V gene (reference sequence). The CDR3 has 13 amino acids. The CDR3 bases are TGTGCCAGCAGCGGGCAGGGTTATTCACCCCTCCACTTT. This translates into CASSGQGYSPLHF.

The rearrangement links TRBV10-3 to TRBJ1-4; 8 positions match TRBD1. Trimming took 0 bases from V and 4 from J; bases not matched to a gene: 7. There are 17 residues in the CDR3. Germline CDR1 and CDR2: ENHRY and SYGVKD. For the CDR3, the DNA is TGTGCCATCAGTGAGTCCGAAGGACAGGGATTTAATGAAAAACTGTTTTTT. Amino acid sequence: CAISESEGQGFNEKLFF.

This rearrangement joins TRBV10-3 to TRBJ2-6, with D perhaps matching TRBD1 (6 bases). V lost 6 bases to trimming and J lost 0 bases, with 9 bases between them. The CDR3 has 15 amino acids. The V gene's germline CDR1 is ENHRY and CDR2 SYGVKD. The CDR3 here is CAISVDSSGANVLTF. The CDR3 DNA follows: TGTGCCATCAGCGTGGACAGCTCTGGGGCCAACGTCCTGACTTTC.

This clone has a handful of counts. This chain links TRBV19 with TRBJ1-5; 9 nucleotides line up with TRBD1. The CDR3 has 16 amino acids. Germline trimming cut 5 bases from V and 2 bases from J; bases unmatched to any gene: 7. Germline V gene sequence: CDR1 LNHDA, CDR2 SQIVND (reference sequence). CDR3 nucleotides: TGTGCCAGTAGTTTTCGGACAGGGGATGGCAATCAGCCCCAGCATTTT. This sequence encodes CASSFRTGDGNQPQHF.

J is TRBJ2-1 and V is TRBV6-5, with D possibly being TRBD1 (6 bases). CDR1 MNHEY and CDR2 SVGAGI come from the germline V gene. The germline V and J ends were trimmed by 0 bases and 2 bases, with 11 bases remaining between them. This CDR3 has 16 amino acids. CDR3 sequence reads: CASSYSRQGPYNEQFF. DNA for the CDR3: TGTGCCAGCAGTTACTCGCGGCAGGGGCCCTACAATGAGCAGTTCTTC.

The CDR3: CASSLLRRGQVGNQPQHF. The CDR3 coding sequence is TGTGCCAGCAGTTTACTCAGGAGGGGGCAGGTTGGCAATCAGCCCCAGCATTTT. This rearrangement joins TRBV28 to TRBJ1-5; 7 positions match TRBD1. Per germline, CDR1 MDHEN and CDR2 SYDVKM. The ends lost 2 bases at V and 2 bases at J; junction bases unmatched: 12. CDR3 length: 18 residues.

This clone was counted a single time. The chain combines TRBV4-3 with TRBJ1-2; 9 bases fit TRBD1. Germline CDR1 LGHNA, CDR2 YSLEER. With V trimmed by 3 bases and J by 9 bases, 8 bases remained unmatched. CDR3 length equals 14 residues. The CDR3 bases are TGCGCCAGCAGCCACGGACAGGGGTCCCAAAGCTACACCTTC. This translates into CASSHGQGSQSYTF.

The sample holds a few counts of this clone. The CDR3 nucleotides are TGCGCCAGCAGCTTGCCTCCTCCCCGAGGGACAGAAAACTATGGCTACACCTTC. Translation gives CASSLPPPRGTENYGYTF. The V and J genes are TRBV5-1 and TRBJ1-2; 7 positions match TRBD1. The CDR3 loop spans 18 amino acids. After removal of 1 base from V and 2 bases from J, the junction contained 14 bases not matched to a gene. In germline, CDR1 is SGHRS, CDR2 YFSETQ.

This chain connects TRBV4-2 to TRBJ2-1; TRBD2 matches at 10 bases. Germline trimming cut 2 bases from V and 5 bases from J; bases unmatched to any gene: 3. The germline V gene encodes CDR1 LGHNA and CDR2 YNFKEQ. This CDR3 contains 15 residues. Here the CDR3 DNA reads TGTGCCAGCAGCCAACTAGCGGGGGCGAACAATGAGCAGTTCTTC. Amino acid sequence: CASSQLAGANNEQFF.

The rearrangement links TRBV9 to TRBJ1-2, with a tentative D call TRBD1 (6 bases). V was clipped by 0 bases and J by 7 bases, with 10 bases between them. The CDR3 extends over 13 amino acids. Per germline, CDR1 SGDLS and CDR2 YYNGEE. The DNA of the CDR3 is TGTGCCAGCAGCGTAGAAGGGGGAACTGGCTACACCTTC. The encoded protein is CASSVEGGTGYTF.

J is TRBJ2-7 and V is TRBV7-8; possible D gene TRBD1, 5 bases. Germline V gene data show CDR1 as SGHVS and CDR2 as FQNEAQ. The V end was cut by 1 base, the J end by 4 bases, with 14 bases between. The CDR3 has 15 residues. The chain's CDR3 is CASSLESTAKYEQYF. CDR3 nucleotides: TGTGCCAGCAGCTTAGAGTCGACAGCCAAGTACGAGCAGTACTTC.

In DNA, the CDR3 is TGTGCCAGTAGTACAGACGGCTCTGGAAACACCATATATTTT. It yields the protein CASSTDGSGNTIYF. The chain employs TRBV19 and TRBJ1-3; D ambiguous. This CDR3 contains 14 residues. Trimming removed 4 bases at V and 0 bases at J, with 7 bases between. Germline V gene data show CDR1 as LNHDA and CDR2 as SQIVND (reference sequence).

The CDR3 nucleotides read TGTGCCAGCAGCGTAGGGGGAGACTTCACAGATACGCAGTATTTT. Amino acid sequence: CASSVGGDFTDTQYF. The chain is built from TRBV9 and TRBJ2-3; possibly TRBD2 for D (5 bases). CDR3 length equals 15 residues. CDR1 is SGDLS, CDR2 YYNGEE, per germline. The ends were cut back, 0 bases at V and 2 bases at J, with 10 bases in the middle.

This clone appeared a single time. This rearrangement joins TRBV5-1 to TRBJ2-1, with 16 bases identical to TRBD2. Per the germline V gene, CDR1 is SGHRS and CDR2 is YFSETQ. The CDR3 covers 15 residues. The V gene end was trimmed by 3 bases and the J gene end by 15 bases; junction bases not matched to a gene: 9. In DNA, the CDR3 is TGCGCCAGCAGCTCGGAGGGACTAGCGGGAGGGCCGTCGTTCTTC. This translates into CASSSEGLAGGPSFF.

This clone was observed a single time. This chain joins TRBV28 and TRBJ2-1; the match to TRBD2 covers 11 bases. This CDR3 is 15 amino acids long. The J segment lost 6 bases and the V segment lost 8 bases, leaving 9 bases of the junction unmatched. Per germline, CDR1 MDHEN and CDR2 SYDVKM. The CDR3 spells CASGGGLAEGNEQFF. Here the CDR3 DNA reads TGTGCCAGCGGGGGGGGACTAGCGGAGGGCAATGAGCAGTTCTTC. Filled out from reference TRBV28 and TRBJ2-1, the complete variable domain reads DVKVTQSSRYLVKRTGEKVFLECVQDMDHENMFWYRQDPGLGLRLIYFSYDVKMKEKGDIPEGYSVSREKKERFSLILESASTNQTSMYLCASGGGLAEGNEQFFGPGTRLTVL.

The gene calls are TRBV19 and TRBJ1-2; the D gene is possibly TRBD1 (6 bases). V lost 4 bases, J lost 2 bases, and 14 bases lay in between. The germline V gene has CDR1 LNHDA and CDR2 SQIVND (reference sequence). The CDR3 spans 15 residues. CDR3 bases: TGTGCCAGTAGTACGAGACAGGACCTCAACTATGGCTACACCTTC. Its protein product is CASSTRQDLNYGYTF.